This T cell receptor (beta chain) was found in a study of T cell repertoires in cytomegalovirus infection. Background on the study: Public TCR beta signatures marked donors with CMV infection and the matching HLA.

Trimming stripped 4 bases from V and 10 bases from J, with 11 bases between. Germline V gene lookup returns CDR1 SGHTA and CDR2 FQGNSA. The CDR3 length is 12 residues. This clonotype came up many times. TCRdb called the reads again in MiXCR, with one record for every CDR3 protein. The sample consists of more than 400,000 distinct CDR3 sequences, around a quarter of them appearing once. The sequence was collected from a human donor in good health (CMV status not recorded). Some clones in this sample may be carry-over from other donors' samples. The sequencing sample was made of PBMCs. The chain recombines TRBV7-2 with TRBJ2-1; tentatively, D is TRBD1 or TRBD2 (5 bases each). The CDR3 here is CASSYGALEQFF. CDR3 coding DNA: TGTGCCAGCAGCTACGGGGCCTTGGAGCAGTTCTTC.